The 27 T cell receptor beta chains presented below share a single source sample, sequenced in a study of vaccination effects on CD4 cells after COVID-19. After expansion with viral peptide pools in the ViraFEST assay, antigen-specific CD4+ T cells were sequenced. Subsequent to 10 days of culture, CD4+ T cells were isolated. Sequencing was performed with immunoSEQ multiplex PCR; in TCRdb, only in-frame clones are kept and a portion is missing. The table has under 80,000 clones, approximately 81% seen once; the top ten hold around 1.5%. Their target antigens are unknown. The sample in question was CD4+ T cells from PBMCs cultured with HCoV-229E spike peptides, obtained before COVID-19 vaccination. All receptors derive from a human donor who received a COVID-19 vaccine.

Details on this clone: One end of the junction does not line up with germline, which may come from a read error. The chain carries TRBV29-1 and TRBJ1-2; D uncertain. In germline, CDR1 is SQVTM, CDR2 ANQGSEA. This CDR3 has 12 residues. As DNA, the CDR3 is TGCAGCGTCCAACGAGTGGGCGGCCCCTGCGCCTTC. Its translation: CSVQRVGGPCAF.

The V call is TRBV5-8, the J call TRBJ2-3; TRBD1 might be the D (5 bases). V lost 2 bases to trimming and J lost 3 bases, with 10 bases between them. Germline CDR1 is SGHTS and CDR2 is YDEGEE. This CDR3 has 14 amino acids. The chain's CDR3 is CASSLSQGTDTQYF. CDR3 sequence (DNA): TGTGCCAGCAGCTTATCCCAGGGAACAGATACGCAGTATTTT.

CDR3: CASRRDTPPSPLHF. In DNA form, the CDR3 reads TGTGCCAGCAGGAGGGACACGCCCCCGTCACCCCTCCACTTT. This chain connects TRBV6-5 to TRBJ1-6; TRBD1 might be the D (6 bases). CDR3 length equals 14 residues. Germline V lookup: CDR1 MNHEY, CDR2 SVGAGI. The V gene lost 6 bases and the J gene lost 10 bases, with 16 bases spanning the gap.

This clone turned up a few times. The chain combines TRBV4-1 with TRBJ1-2; TRBD1 matches 9 bases. CDR3 size: 13 residues. V lost 5 bases, J lost 10 bases, and 8 bases stayed unmatched. CDR1 and CDR2 from the germline V gene are MGHRA and YSYEKL. CDR3 DNA sequence: TGCGCCAGCAGCGGGGACAGGGTAGATGCCTACACCTTC. Its translation is CASSGDRVDAYTF.

This clone was detected once. V and J are TRBV27 and TRBJ2-5, with 9 bases identical to TRBD1. V shed 8 bases and J 5 bases; nucleotides not matched to a gene: 9. The CDR3 sequence is 14 residues long. Germline V gene data show CDR1 as MNHEY and CDR2 as SMNVEV (reference sequence). The CDR3 loop reads CASRRTGVTETQYF. CDR3 in DNA: TGTGCCAGCCGGCGGACAGGGGTCACGGAGACCCAGTACTTC.

The rearrangement uses TRBV24-1 and TRBJ1-2, with D maybe TRBD1 (6 bases). V was clipped by 0 bases and J by 7 bases, with 14 bases between them. There are 15 residues in the CDR3. Germline values: CDR1 KGHDR, CDR2 SFDVKD. This CDR3 reads CATSDLSGDLGGYTF. The CDR3 nucleotides read TGTGCCACCAGTGATTTGTCAGGGGATTTAGGTGGCTACACCTTC.

This clone was seen more than once but under ten times. This chain joins TRBV10-2 and TRBJ1-1; 7 bases fit TRBD1. Germline trimming cut 8 bases from V and 3 bases from J; bases unmatched to any gene: 3. The CDR3 spans 12 residues. Germline loops: CDR1 WSHSY, CDR2 SAAADI. Written as DNA, the CDR3 is TGCGCCAGCGGGACAGAGTACACTGAAGCTTTCTTT. Encoded protein: CASGTEYTEAFF.

The gene calls are TRBV24-1 and TRBJ2-3, with 12 bases that match TRBD2. The CDR3 consists of 15 residues. Germline CDR1 reads KGHDR; CDR2 reads SFDVKD. Trimming removed 7 bases from V and 5 bases from J; junction bases left unmatched: 6. The CDR3 spells CATSLLTSGGDTQYF. CDR3 nucleotide sequence: TGTGCCACCAGCCTTTTGACTAGCGGGGGAGATACGCAGTATTTT.

This clone was counted a few times. The chain carries TRBV28 and TRBJ2-1; D remains ambiguous. Trimming removed 7 bases from V and 3 bases from J, with 7 bases in between. The CDR3 is 12 amino acids. From germline, CDR1 is MDHEN and CDR2 SYDVKM. The CDR3 DNA sequence: TGTGCCAGCACGGCATTCTACAATGAGCAGTTCTTC. This sequence encodes CASTAFYNEQFF. The complete variable domain, with remaining parts taken from reference TRBV28 and TRBJ2-1, reads DVKVTQSSRYLVKRTGEKVFLECVQDMDHENMFWYRQDPGLGLRLIYFSYDVKMKEKGDIPEGYSVSREKKERFSLILESASTNQTSMYLCASTAFYNEQFFGPGTRLTVL.

The rearrangement uses TRBV29-1 and TRBJ2-5, with 8 bases that match TRBD1. Trimming at V came to 1 base and at J to 4 bases, leaving 8 bases not matched to a gene. The CDR3 totals 15 residues. CDR1 and CDR2 (germline): SQVTM, ANQGSEA. The CDR3 bases are TGCAGCGTTGAAGGGACAGGGATGTTTGGAGAGACCCAGTACTTC. Translation: CSVEGTGMFGETQYF.

This clone came up a few times. The V gene is TRBV29-1, the J gene TRBJ2-7, with 8 bases aligning to TRBD2. The CDR3 covers 14 residues. Per germline, CDR1 SQVTM and CDR2 ANQGSEA. With 4 bases clipped from V and 4 bases from J, the junction kept 9 bases outside the gene matches. CDR3 loop: CSVAEGGGRYEQYV. In DNA form, the CDR3 reads TGCAGCGTTGCGGAGGGCGGGGGGAGGTACGAGCAGTACGTC.

This clone is a singleton in its sample. This chain connects TRBV6-5 to TRBJ2-6; possibly TRBD1 for D (5 bases). The germline gives CDR1 MNHEY, CDR2 SVGAGI. The V gene lost 4 bases and the J gene lost 4 bases, with 8 bases spanning the gap. The CDR3 has 14 amino acids. CDR3: CASSSRTGANVLTF. CDR3 DNA sequence: TGTGCCAGCAGTTCCAGGACAGGGGCCAACGTCCTGACTTTC.

The chain joins TRBV11-3 to TRBJ2-3, with 7 bases lining up with TRBD1. This CDR3 has 15 amino acids. Germline V gene sequence: CDR1 SGHNT, CDR2 YENEEA. The junction had 3 bases not matched to a gene; V was cut back by 2 bases and J by 1 base. The CDR3 bases are TGTGCCAGCAGCTTATCAGGGGGTCGCACAGATACGCAGTATTTT. It encodes CASSLSGGRTDTQYF.

CDR3 bases: TGTGCCAGCAGCTTAGTATTGCGTCGGCGAACCTACGAGCAGTACGTC. It codes for CASSLVLRRRTYEQYV. The chain has TRBV7-9 and TRBJ2-7; D is uncertain. The V end was cut by 1 base, the J end by 2 bases, with 15 bases between. Germline CDR1 reads SEHNR; CDR2 reads FQNEAQ (reference sequence). The CDR3 spans 16 residues.

The V call is TRBV6-5, the J call TRBJ2-2, with 9 positions matching TRBD1. In germline, CDR1 is MNHEY, CDR2 SVGAGI. Losses at the gene ends were 7 bases for V and 4 bases for J; bases not matched to a gene: 7. The CDR3 has 15 amino acids. The CDR3 spells CASIFRTGATGELFF. The CDR3 DNA is TGTGCCAGCATATTTCGGACAGGGGCCACCGGGGAGCTGTTTTTT.

The chain is built from TRBV6-5 and TRBJ2-2; D ambiguous. V lost 7 bases and J lost 15, with 15 bases in between. The CDR3 spans 11 residues. Per germline, CDR1 MNHEY and CDR2 SVGAGI. DNA for the CDR3: TGTGCCAGCACCTCTGGGGATAGGTTGTTTTTT. It translates to CASTSGDRLFF.

The V call is TRBV24-1, the J call TRBJ1-1; 8 bases match TRBD1. Germline CDR1 and CDR2: KGHDR and SFDVKD. The CDR3 consists of 15 residues. The J segment lost 1 base and the V segment lost 4 bases, leaving 4 bases of the junction unmatched. The CDR3 spells CATSEAGGWNTEAFF. CDR3 sequence (DNA): TGTGCCACCAGTGAGGCAGGGGGCTGGAACACTGAAGCTTTCTTT.

The chain has TRBV6-5 and TRBJ1-1; TRBD1 agrees at 7 bases. The germline V gene encodes CDR1 MNHEY and CDR2 SVGAGI. This CDR3 is built from 14 residues. With V trimmed by 2 bases and J by 4 bases, 4 bases remained unmatched. CDR3 bases: TGTGCCAGCAGTTACGATTCAGGGGGCACTGAAGCTTTCTTT. Translation: CASSYDSGGTEAFF.

This sequence joins TRBV11-3 and TRBJ2-2; 9 nucleotides agree with TRBD1. The V and J ends lost 4 bases and 5 bases, in that order; junction bases with no gene match: 2. This CDR3 is 14 amino acids long. Germline values: CDR1 SGHNT, CDR2 YENEEA. CDR3 protein: CASSSGQGTGELFF. CDR3 in DNA: TGTGCCAGCAGCTCGGGACAGGGAACCGGGGAGCTGTTTTTT. The full variable domain, rest sourced from reference TRBV11-3 and TRBJ2-2, is EAGVVQSPRYKIIEKKQPVAFWCNPISGHNTLYWYLQNLGQGPELLIRYENEEAVDDSQLPKDRFSAERLKGVDSTLKIQPAELGDSAVYLCASSSGQGTGELFFGEGSRLTVL.

The chain links TRBV7-2 to TRBJ1-2; tentative D call: TRBD1 (5 bases). Between the trimmed V and J ends, which lost 5 bases and 6 bases, there was a span of 16 bases. Per germline, CDR1 SGHTA and CDR2 FQGNSA. CDR3 length: 14 amino acids. CDR3 residues: CASSPEAGRDGYTF. The CDR3 nucleotides read TGTGCCAGCAGCCCGGAAGCGGGGCGTGATGGCTACACCTTC.

V and J are TRBV11-3 and TRBJ1-2; the D gene is possibly TRBD1 (5 bases). This CDR3 has 15 residues. V gave up 1 base and J gave up 2 bases, with 11 bases separating them. The germline gives CDR1 SGHNT, CDR2 YENEEA. Written as DNA, the CDR3 is TGTGCCAGCAGCTTAGCGGGGGGTCTAAACTATGGCTACACCTTC. Translation: CASSLAGGLNYGYTF.

The V and J genes are TRBV5-1 and TRBJ1-2; no reliable D call. CDR1 and CDR2 (germline): SGHRS, YFSETQ. V lost 0 bases and J 4 bases, leaving 7 bases between the germline ends. The CDR3 is made up of 13 amino acids. The CDR3 is CASSLAEGYGYTF. The CDR3 bases are TGCGCCAGCAGCTTGGCGGAGGGCTATGGCTACACCTTC.

CDR3 loop: CASSLTPGADTQYF. CDR3 coding DNA: TGTGCCAGCAGCCTCACCCCTGGAGCAGATACGCAGTATTTT. V gene TRBV7-2 combines with J gene TRBJ2-3; D is unresolved. Between the trimmed V and J ends, which lost 5 bases and 4 bases, there was a span of 13 bases. Germline CDR1 reads SGHTA; CDR2 reads FQGNSA. This CDR3 has 14 amino acids.

The J gene is TRBJ1-2, the V gene TRBV2; tentative D call: TRBD1 (6 bases). V was cut by 0 bases and J by 2 bases, with 10 bases left in between. CDR1 SNHLY and CDR2 FYNNEI come from the germline V gene. The CDR3 runs 15 residues. The CDR3 DNA is TGTGCCAGCAGTGAAGCGTGGGGACACAACTATGGCTACACCTTC. Translating gives CASSEAWGHNYGYTF.

V and J are TRBV15 and TRBJ2-7; 10 bases agree with TRBD1. The V gene end was trimmed by 0 bases and the J gene end by 3 bases; junction bases not matched to a gene: 8. CDR1 is LNHNV, CDR2 YYDKDF, per germline (reference sequence). This CDR3 contains 17 residues. The CDR3 DNA reads TGTGCCACCAGCAGAGATTGGGGACAGGGGAAAAGCTACGAGCAGTACGTC. Protein: CATSRDWGQGKSYEQYV.

In this sample, this clone turned up once. The chain joins TRBV5-1 to TRBJ2-7; unclear D gene. The germline V gene has CDR1 SGHRS and CDR2 YFSETQ. Trimming left V 0 bases short and J 4 bases short, with 8 bases between. The CDR3 contains 13 residues. DNA of the CDR3: TGCGCCAGCAGCTTGGCCCCCGGGTACGAGCAGTACGTC. This encodes CASSLAPGYEQYV.

This clone was seen just once. V is TRBV24-1 and J is TRBJ2-1; 9 bases agree with TRBD2. This CDR3 comprises 17 residues. Trimming cost V 3 bases and J 3 bases; bases outside gene matches: 8. Germline V lookup: CDR1 KGHDR, CDR2 SFDVKD. The CDR3 bases are TGTGCCACCAGTGATACTCGAGCGGGGGGACACTACAATGAGCAGTTCTTC. Amino acid sequence: CATSDTRAGGHYNEQFF.